The 20 T cell receptor beta chains reported below all come from one sample, sequenced in a study of cytomegalovirus exposure and HLA in healthy donors. The primer mix had 60 Vbeta and 13 Jbeta primers. Using immunoSEQ multiplex PCR, the repertoire was profiled, and TCRdb retains in-frame clones only, with some absent. The sample lists about 140,000 clones, over 75% seen once, with roughly 0.5% in the top ten. Sequenced input: PBMCs. The receptors come from a woman aged 40 to 50 in good health and CMV-seronegative.

J is TRBJ2-5 and V is TRBV2, with 7 bases lining up with TRBD2. The ends lost 7 bases at V and 5 bases at J; junction bases unmatched: 10. The CDR3 runs to 14 residues. Looked up from germline, CDR1 is SNHLY and CDR2 is FYNNEI. In DNA form, the CDR3 reads TGTGCCAGCACTTTCGGACTAGGCGGGGAGACCCAGTACTTC. Amino acids: CASTFGLGGETQYF. Full variable domain (rest looked up from reference TRBV2 and TRBJ2-5): EPEVTQTPSHQVTQMGQEVILRCVPISNHLYFYWYRQILGQKVEFLVSFYNNEISEKSEIFDDQFSVERPDGSNFTLKIRSTKLEDSAMYFCASTFGLGGETQYFGPGTRLLVL.

The chain employs TRBV28 and TRBJ1-5; 8 bases match TRBD1. Germline trimming cut 4 bases from V and 3 bases from J; bases unmatched to any gene: 5. Germline V gives CDR1 MDHEN, CDR2 SYDVKM. CDR3 size: 15 residues. CDR3 nucleotide sequence: TGTGCCAGCAGTTCTGGACAGGGACTCAATCAGCCCCAGCATTTT. The encoded protein is CASSSGQGLNQPQHF.

This chain links TRBV19 with TRBJ2-6; TRBD2 might be the D (5 bases). Germline V CDR1 and CDR2: LNHDA, SQIVND (reference sequence). The CDR3 is made up of 16 amino acids. The germline V and J ends were trimmed by 7 bases and 2 bases, with 15 bases remaining between them. CDR3: CASTPIRRTGANVLTF. CDR3 nucleotides: TGTGCCAGTACCCCCATTCGGAGGACTGGGGCCAACGTCCTGACTTTC.

The CDR3 here is CASSLRSGGAPGPYGYTF. CDR3 DNA: TGTGCCAGCAGCTTGAGGAGTGGCGGGGCTCCTGGGCCCTATGGCTACACCTTC. The chain has TRBV5-6 and TRBJ1-2, with D maybe TRBD1 (5 bases). Looked up from germline, CDR1 is SGHDT and CDR2 is YYEEEE. The V gene lost 1 base and the J gene lost 4 bases, with 23 bases spanning the gap. This CDR3 comprises 18 residues.

Only one count was recorded for this clone. The V and J genes are TRBV7-9 and TRBJ1-3; D gene uncertain. V was trimmed by 6 bases and J by 0 bases, leaving 6 bases between them. The germline CDR1 and CDR2 sequences are SEHNR and FQNEAQ (reference sequence). The CDR3 has 13 amino acids. This chain's CDR3 is CASRHSSGNTIYF. The CDR3 DNA reads TGTGCCAGCAGGCACAGCTCTGGAAACACCATATATTTT. Filled out from reference TRBV7-9 and TRBJ1-3, the complete variable domain reads DTGVSQNPRHKITKRGQNVTFRCDPISEHNRLYWYRQTLGQGPEFLTYFQNEAQLEKSRLLSDRFSAERPKGSFSTLEIQRTEQGDSAMYLCASRHSSGNTIYFGEGSWLTVV.

V is TRBV5-1 and J is TRBJ2-2; TRBD2 is a possible D gene (5 bases). V dropped 2 bases and J dropped 6 bases, with 17 bases sitting between them. CDR3 length: 16 amino acids. Per the germline V gene, CDR1 is SGHRS and CDR2 is YFSETQ. The CDR3 sequence: CASSLAAARHSGELFF. As DNA, the CDR3 is TGCGCCAGCAGCTTAGCAGCGGCAAGACACTCCGGGGAGCTGTTTTTT.

The chain combines TRBV4-1 with TRBJ1-1; D gene ambiguous. V was pared by 4 bases and J by 1 base, with 10 bases between. From germline, CDR1 is MGHRA and CDR2 YSYEKL. The CDR3 spans 14 residues. The CDR3 reads CASSPGSANTEAFF. CDR3 nucleotides: TGCGCCAGCAGCCCAGGATCGGCGAACACTGAAGCTTTCTTT.

This chain links TRBV7-2 with TRBJ2-7, with D possibly matching TRBD1 (6 bases). V lost 1 base and J 4 bases, leaving 11 bases between the germline ends. Germline V lookup: CDR1 SGHTA, CDR2 FQGNSA. This CDR3 has 14 amino acids. The CDR3 here is CASSLDRAEYEQYF. The CDR3 DNA reads as TGTGCCAGCAGCTTAGACAGGGCAGAATACGAGCAGTACTTC.

A remark on this clone: Other DNA sequences within the sample encode an identical CDR3. The V call is TRBV5-1, the J call TRBJ1-2, with D uncertain. Per germline, CDR1 SGHRS and CDR2 YFSETQ. Trimming took 1 base from V and 5 from J, leaving 6 bases between them. This CDR3 region has 12 residues. The CDR3 is CASSLTDYGYTF. Here the CDR3 DNA reads TGCGCCAGCAGCTTGACAGATTATGGCTACACCTTC.

V and J are TRBV6-5 and TRBJ2-1; TRBD2 is a possible D gene (5 bases). CDR3 length: 13 amino acids. V was shortened by 7 bases and J by 10 bases, with 17 bases between the two germline ends. Germline V gene sequence: CDR1 MNHEY, CDR2 SVGAGI. CDR3 coding DNA: TGTGCCAGCACCGCGGGCCAACGATGGGAGCAGTTCTTC. Translating gives CASTAGQRWEQFF.

The rearrangement uses TRBV29-1 and TRBJ2-7, with 9 bases that match TRBD2. The V gene's germline CDR1 is SQVTM and CDR2 ANQGSEA. CDR3 size: 14 residues. Trimming cost V 2 bases and J 2 bases; bases outside gene matches: 4. The CDR3 sequence is CSVELREGTYEQYF. The CDR3 nucleotides are TGCAGCGTTGAACTGCGGGAGGGGACCTACGAGCAGTACTTC.

This chain links TRBV4-2 with TRBJ1-4; no clear D gene. This CDR3 is 17 amino acids long. V shed 0 bases and J shed 0 bases, with 11 bases lying between them. CDR1 is LGHNA and CDR2 is YNFKEQ in the germline V gene. The CDR3 DNA sequence: TGTGCCAGCAGCCAAGAATGGAGCACCGCAACTAATGAAAAACTGTTTTTT. Translated: CASSQEWSTATNEKLFF.

A single count supports this clone. The chain carries TRBV11-3 and TRBJ2-3; tentative D call: TRBD1 (6 bases). Germline V gene sequence: CDR1 SGHNT, CDR2 YENEEA. This CDR3 is 14 amino acids long. V gave up 5 bases and J gave up 0 bases, with 9 bases separating them. CDR3 loop: CASSPGQSTDTQYF. The CDR3 coding sequence is TGTGCCAGCAGCCCCGGACAGAGCACAGATACGCAGTATTTT.

The rearrangement joins TRBV30 to TRBJ2-2; possible D gene TRBD2, 5 bases. V was clipped by 0 bases and J by 5 bases, with 10 bases between them. The CDR3 is made up of 14 amino acids. CDR1 GTSNPN and CDR2 SVGIG come from the germline V gene (reference sequence). The DNA of the CDR3 is TGTGCCTGGAGTGTACGGGGTGGTACCGGGGAGCTGTTTTTT. Its protein product is CAWSVRGGTGELFF. Based on the CDR3 plus reference TRBV30 and TRBJ2-2, the full variable domain is SQTIHQWPATLVQPVGSPLSLECTVEGTSNPNLYWYRQAAGRGLQLLFYSVGIGQISSEVPQNLSASRPQDRQFILSSKKLLLSDSGFYLCAWSVRGGTGELFFGEGSRLTVL.

The V call is TRBV2, the J call TRBJ2-7; 10 nucleotides align to TRBD1. Unmatched junction bases numbered 3, after V lost 2 bases and J lost 2 bases. Per the germline V gene, CDR1 is SNHLY and CDR2 is FYNNEI. This CDR3 has 15 amino acids. CDR3: CASSEMGTGAYEQYF. CDR3 nucleotides: TGTGCCAGCAGTGAAATGGGGACAGGGGCCTACGAGCAGTACTTC.

The chain combines TRBV2 with TRBJ2-5, with D tentatively TRBD1 (6 bases). Germline CDR1 is SNHLY and CDR2 is FYNNEI. Trimming removed 8 bases from V and 7 bases from J, with 11 bases in between. This CDR3 region has 11 residues. CDR3 sequence: CASSVGGTQYF. The CDR3 DNA reads as TGTGCCAGCTCGGTAGGGGGGACCCAGTACTTC.

The V gene is TRBV7-2, the J gene TRBJ2-7; 8 bases line up with TRBD2. The CDR3 is made up of 16 amino acids. Germline values: CDR1 SGHTA, CDR2 FQGNSA. V dropped 5 bases and J dropped 2; count of bases not matched to a gene: 11. CDR3 bases: TGTGCCAGCAGCGTTCCACTAGCGGACCTAACCTACGAGCAGTACTTC. Protein product: CASSVPLADLTYEQYF.

The chain uses TRBV28 and TRBJ2-3; 10 bases map to TRBD2. With V trimmed by 2 bases and J by 4 bases, 6 bases remained unmatched. The CDR3 spans 16 residues. Germline V gene lookup returns CDR1 MDHEN and CDR2 SYDVKM. CDR3 region: CASSLLAGVGADTQYF. CDR3 nucleotides: TGTGCCAGCAGTTTACTAGCGGGAGTTGGGGCAGATACGCAGTATTTT.

V and J are TRBV15 and TRBJ2-3; D ambiguous. V dropped 2 bases and J dropped 2 bases, with 2 bases sitting between them. This CDR3 is 12 amino acids long. CDR1 LNHNV and CDR2 YYDKDF come from the germline V gene (reference sequence). The CDR3 region has the DNA TGTGCCACCAGCAGATACACAGATACGCAGTATTTT. This sequence encodes CATSRYTDTQYF.

This chain uses TRBV9 with TRBJ2-7; D is ambiguous. Trimming took 0 bases from V and 3 from J, leaving 10 bases between them. CDR3 length equals 14 residues. CDR1 and CDR2 from the germline V gene are SGDLS and YYNGEE. CDR3 nucleotide sequence: TGTGCCAGCAGCGTAGCCCCATCCGGCTACGAGCAGTACTTC. Protein product: CASSVAPSGYEQYF.